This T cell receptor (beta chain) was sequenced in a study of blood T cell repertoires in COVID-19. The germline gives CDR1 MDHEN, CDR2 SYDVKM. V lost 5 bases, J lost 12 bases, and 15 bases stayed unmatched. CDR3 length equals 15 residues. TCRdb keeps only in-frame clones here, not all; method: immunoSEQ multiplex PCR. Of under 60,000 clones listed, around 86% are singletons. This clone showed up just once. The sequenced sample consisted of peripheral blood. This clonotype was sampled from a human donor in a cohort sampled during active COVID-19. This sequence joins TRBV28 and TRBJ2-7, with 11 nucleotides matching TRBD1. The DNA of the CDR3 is TGTGCCAGCAGTCCCGCCCCATTGGACAGGGGGCGATTGTACTTC. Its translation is CASSPAPLDRGRLYF. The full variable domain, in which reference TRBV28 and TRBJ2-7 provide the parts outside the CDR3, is DVKVTQSSRYLVKRTGEKVFLECVQDMDHENMFWYRQDPGLGLRLIYFSYDVKMKEKGDIPEGYSVSREKKERFSLILESASTNQTSMYLCASSPAPLDRGRLYFGPGTRLTVT.